This T cell receptor (beta chain) was profiled in a study of blood T cell repertoires in COVID-19. Method: immunoSEQ multiplex PCR; TCRdb's copy keeps in-frame clones and lacks some. The sample includes under 50,000 clones, 70% to 90% of them seen just once. Enrolment of Seattle patients took place during active infection, and they were followed longitudinally. The TCR originated in a man between 60 and 75 years old with COVID-19, enrolled during active disease. Sequences were obtained from peripheral blood.

The CDR3 nucleotides are TGTGCCAGCAGCTTATTAGAGGGAAGGGCCGGGGAGCTGTTTTTT. This translates into CASSLLEGRAGELFF. The genes are TRBV5-6 and TRBJ2-2; the D gene is possibly TRBD2 (5 bases). The V gene's germline CDR1 is SGHDT and CDR2 YYEEEE. The CDR3 totals 15 residues. V lost 2 bases to trimming and J lost 6 bases, with 14 bases between them. Combining the CDR3 with reference TRBV5-6 and TRBJ2-2 gives the whole variable domain DAGVTQSPTHLIKTRGQQVTLRCSPKSGHDTVSWYQQALGQGPQFIFQYYEEEERQRGNFPDRFSGHQFPNYSSELNVNALLLGDSALYLCASSLLEGRAGELFFGEGSRLTVL.